This TCR beta chain was identified in a study of T cells in localized non-small cell lung cancer. Study findings and constraints: Clonality of T cells reached its maximum in uninvolved adjacent lung, surpassing tumor. Adjacent lung tissue had a median around 57 of the top 100 clones found in the tumor. The tumor had only one region sequenced, so heterogeneity remains possible. Increased T cell density in blood showed an association with longer overall survival.

This clone has just a few counts. What it binds is unknown. Assay: immunoSEQ multiplex PCR; the TCRdb copy retains only in-frame clones and omits some. The sample carries tens of thousands of clones, around nine tenths recorded once. The CDR3 runs 14 residues. V lost 6 bases, J lost 5 bases, and 8 bases stayed unmatched. Per the germline V gene, CDR1 is MNHNS and CDR2 is SASEGT. This clonotype originated in a woman between 40 and 69 years old with stage I lung adenocarcinoma. The sequences come from peripheral blood, collected before any cancer treatment. V is TRBV6-1 and J is TRBJ2-5, with 8 bases fitting TRBD1. CDR3 amino acids: CASRDTGGVETQYF. The CDR3, as DNA: TGTGCCAGCAGGGATACAGGGGGTGTGGAGACCCAGTACTTC.